This TCR beta chain came from a study of cytomegalovirus exposure and HLA in healthy donors. J lost 5 bases, V lost 6 bases, and 9 bases had no gene match. Germline CDR1 MNHEY, CDR2 SVGAGI. This CDR3 contains 14 residues. The study ran its PCR with 60 Vbeta and 13 Jbeta primers. The method was immunoSEQ multiplex PCR; TCRdb's version includes in-frame clones alone and lacks a portion of them. Of 210,000 or so clones in the sample, 70% to 90% were seen once. The sample consisted of PBMCs. The receptor was isolated from a girl aged 2-10 years in good health and CMV-seronegative. J is TRBJ2-5 and V is TRBV6-5, with 7 bases that match TRBD2. The CDR3 reads CASSPLGRWETQYF. The CDR3 DNA sequence: TGTGCCAGCAGCCCCCTCGGGAGGTGGGAGACCCAGTACTTC.